The T cell receptor beta chain described here comes from a study of post-analysis software for immune sequencing data. This clonotype appeared a single time. The target antigen is unknown. Prepared TCR beta cDNA libraries contained unique molecular identifiers. Using its own MiXCR run on the PCR reads, TCRdb lists one record per CDR3 protein. The sample lists about 560,000 distinct CDR3 sequences; about 40% were seen once. CDR3 length equals 14 residues. Germline CDR1 SGHAT, CDR2 FQNNGV. V trimming: 6 bases; J trimming: 3 bases; junction bases outside the gene matches: 2. Study-level findings and limits: In patients, TRBV5-6, TRBV5-1 and TRBV20-1 belonged to roughly five TRBV segments found more frequently than in controls. Significantly lower normalized Chao1 diversity was found in patients with multiple sclerosis relative to controls.

The V and J genes are TRBV11-2 and TRBJ2-5, with 12 bases that match TRBD1. This receptor was taken from a girl aged 5-17 years with multiple sclerosis. Sequencing was performed on blood. This CDR3 reads CASRGQGAKETQYF. Written as DNA, the CDR3 is TGTGCCAGCAGGGGACAGGGGGCGAAAGAGACCCAGTACTTC.